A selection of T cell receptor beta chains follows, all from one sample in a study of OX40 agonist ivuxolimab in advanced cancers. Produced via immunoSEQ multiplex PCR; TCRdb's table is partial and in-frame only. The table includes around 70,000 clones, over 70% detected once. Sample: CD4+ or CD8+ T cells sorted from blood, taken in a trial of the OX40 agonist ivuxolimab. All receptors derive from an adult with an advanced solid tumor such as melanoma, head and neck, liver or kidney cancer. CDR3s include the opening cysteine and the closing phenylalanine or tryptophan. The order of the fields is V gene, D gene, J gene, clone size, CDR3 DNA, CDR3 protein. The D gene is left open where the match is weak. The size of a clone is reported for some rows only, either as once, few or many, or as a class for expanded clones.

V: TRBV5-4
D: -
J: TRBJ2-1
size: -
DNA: TGTGCCAGCAGCCAAGATTTGGCAGACCCCGCCTACAATGAGCAGTTCTTC
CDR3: CASSQDLADPAYNEQFF

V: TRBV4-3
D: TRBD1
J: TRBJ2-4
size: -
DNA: TGCGCCAGCAGCCACTGGTTACAGGGGGCCAAAAACATTCAGTACTTC
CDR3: CASSHWLQGAKNIQYF

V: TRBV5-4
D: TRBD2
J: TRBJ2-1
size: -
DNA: TGTGCCAGCAGCTCTGGACTAGCGGGGAGCTCCTACAATGAGCAGTTCTTC
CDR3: CASSSGLAGSSYNEQFF

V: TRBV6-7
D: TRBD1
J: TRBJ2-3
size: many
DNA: TGTGCCAGCAGCCGGGACAGGATTTTTTCGAATGCCACAGATACGCAGTATTTT
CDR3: CASSRDRIFSNATDTQYF

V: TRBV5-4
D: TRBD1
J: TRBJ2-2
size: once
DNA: TGTGCCAGCAGCTTCAGGGGGCAGGGCACCGGGGAGCTGTTTTTT
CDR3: CASSFRGQGTGELFF

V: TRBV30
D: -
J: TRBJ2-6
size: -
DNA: TGTGCCTGGAGCAGGGTAACATCCGGGGCCAACGTCCTGACTTTC
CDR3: CAWSRVTSGANVLTF

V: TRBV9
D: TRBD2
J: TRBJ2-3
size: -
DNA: TGTGCCAGCAGCGGTTCTAGCGGCCTAAGCACAGATACGCAGTATTTT
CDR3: CASSGSSGLSTDTQYF

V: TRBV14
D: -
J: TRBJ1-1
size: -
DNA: TGTGCCAGCAGCCCTAAGTCGGGCTGGAACACTGAAGCTTTCTTT
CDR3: CASSPKSGWNTEAFF

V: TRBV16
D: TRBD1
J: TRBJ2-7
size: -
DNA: TGTGCCAGCAGCCAATCTCCGGGACAGGGGGCCTACGAGCAGTACTTC
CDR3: CASSQSPGQGAYEQYF

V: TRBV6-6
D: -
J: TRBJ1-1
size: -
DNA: TGTGCCAGCAGTTACCGACAAATGAACACTGAAGCTTTCTTT
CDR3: CASSYRQMNTEAFF

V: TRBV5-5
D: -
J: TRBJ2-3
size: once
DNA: TGTGCCAGCAGCTCGGGACCCAGGAGCACAGATACGCAGTATTTT
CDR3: CASSSGPRSTDTQYF

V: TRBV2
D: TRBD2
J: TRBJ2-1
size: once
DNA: TGTGCCAGCAGCTATAGCGGGAGCGGCTCCTACAATGAGCAGTTCTTC
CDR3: CASSYSGSGSYNEQFF

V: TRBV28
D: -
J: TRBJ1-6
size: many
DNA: TGTGCCAGCAGCCCAATACAGGGTCTTCGATCACCCCTCCACTTT
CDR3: CASSPIQGLRSPLHF

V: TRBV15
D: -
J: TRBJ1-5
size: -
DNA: TGTGCCACCAGCAGCGGCGGAGTATATAGCAATCAGCCCCAGCATTTT
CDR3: CATSSGGVYSNQPQHF

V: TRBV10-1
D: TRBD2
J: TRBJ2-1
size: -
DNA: TGCGCCACCATTAGCGGGGGGCCCTACAATGAGCAGTTCTTC
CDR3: CATISGGPYNEQFF

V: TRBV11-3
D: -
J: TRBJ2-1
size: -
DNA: TGTGCCAGCGGAGGACTCACAACCTACAATGAGCAGTTCTTC
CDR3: CASGGLTTYNEQFF

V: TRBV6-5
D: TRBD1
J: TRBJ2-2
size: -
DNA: TGTGCCAGTCGGACAGGGGCCAACACCGGGGAGCTGTTTTTT
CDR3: CASRTGANTGELFF

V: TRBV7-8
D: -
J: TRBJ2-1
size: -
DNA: TGTGCCAGCAGCTTAGGAACCGCCTACAATGAGCAGTTCTTC
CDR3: CASSLGTAYNEQFF

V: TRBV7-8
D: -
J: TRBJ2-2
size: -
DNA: TGTGCCAGCAGCCCCTTTCAGACCGGGGAGCTGTTTTTT
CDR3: CASSPFQTGELFF

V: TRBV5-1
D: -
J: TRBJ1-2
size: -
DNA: TGCGCCAGCAGCTTGGCAGAAGCTAACTATGGCTACACCTTC
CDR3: CASSLAEANYGYTF

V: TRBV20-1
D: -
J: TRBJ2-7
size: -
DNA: TGCAGTGCTCTGACGGGGGCAGAGCAGTACTTC
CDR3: CSALTGAEQYF

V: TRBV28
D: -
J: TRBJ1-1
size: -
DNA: TGTGCCAGCAGGAGCGACAGGAGGTTAAACACTGAAGCTTTCTTT
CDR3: CASRSDRRLNTEAFF

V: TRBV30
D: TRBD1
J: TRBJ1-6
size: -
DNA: TGTGCCTGGAGTGTACAGACAGGGAAGTCACCCCTCCACTTT
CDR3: CAWSVQTGKSPLHF

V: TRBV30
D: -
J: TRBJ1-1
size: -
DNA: TGTGCCTGGAGTGAGCAGGGGCTGAACACTGAAGCTTTCTTT
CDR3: CAWSEQGLNTEAFF

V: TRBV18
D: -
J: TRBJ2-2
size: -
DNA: TGTGCCAGCTCACCCCTGACAGGGAACACCGGGGAGCTGTTTTTT
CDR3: CASSPLTGNTGELFF

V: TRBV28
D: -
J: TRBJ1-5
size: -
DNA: TGTGCCAGCAGTCCCGCCGGGCTCAATCAGCCCCAGCATTTT
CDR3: CASSPAGLNQPQHF

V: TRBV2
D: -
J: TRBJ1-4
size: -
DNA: TGTGCCAGCAGTGAAGGGGGGGCAACTAATGAAAAACTGTTTTTT
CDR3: CASSEGGATNEKLFF

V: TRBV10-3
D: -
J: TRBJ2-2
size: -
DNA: TGTGCCATCAGTGAGTCATCAGGGCGGACCGGGGAGCTGTTTTTT
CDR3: CAISESSGRTGELFF

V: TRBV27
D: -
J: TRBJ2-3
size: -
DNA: TGTGCCAGCAGTTTATCGGTGACGTCTAGCACAGATACGCAGTATTTT
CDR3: CASSLSVTSSTDTQYF

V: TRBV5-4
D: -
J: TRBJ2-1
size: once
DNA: TGTGCCAGCCAGAAGAGGGCCTCCTACAATGAGCAGTTCTTC
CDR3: CASQKRASYNEQFF

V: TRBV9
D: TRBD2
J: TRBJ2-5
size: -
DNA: TGTGCCAGCAGCGTAGGGGGGACTAGCTTCGAGACCCAGTACTTC
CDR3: CASSVGGTSFETQYF

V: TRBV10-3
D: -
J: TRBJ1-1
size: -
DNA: TGTGCCATCAGTGAGAAGGCAGGGTACACTGAAGCTTTCTTT
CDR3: CAISEKAGYTEAFF

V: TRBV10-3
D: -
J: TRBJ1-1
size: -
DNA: TGTGCCATCAGTGAGGGGTCACCCACTGAAGCTTTCTTT
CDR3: CAISEGSPTEAFF

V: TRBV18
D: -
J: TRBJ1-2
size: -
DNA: TGTGCCAGCTCACCCGACAGCATAGCTAACTATGGCTACACCTTC
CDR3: CASSPDSIANYGYTF

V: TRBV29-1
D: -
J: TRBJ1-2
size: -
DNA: TGCAGTGACTCATCCCCCACGGGCTACACCTTC
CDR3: CSDSSPTGYTF

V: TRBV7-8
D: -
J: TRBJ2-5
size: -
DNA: TGTGCCAGCAGCCGCGCGCCGACATGGGAGACCCAGTACTTC
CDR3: CASSRAPTWETQYF

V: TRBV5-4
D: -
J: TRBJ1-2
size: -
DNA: TGTGCCAGCAGCCCGAGTTTAGCTAACTATGGCTACACCTTC
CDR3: CASSPSLANYGYTF

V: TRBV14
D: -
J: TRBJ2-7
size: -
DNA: TGTGCCAGCGGCCAGGGGAAAGAGCAGTACTTC
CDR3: CASGQGKEQYF

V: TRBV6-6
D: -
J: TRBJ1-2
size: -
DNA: TGTGCCAGCAGTTCCTCTCCGGGACGGGTGGTTCGTGGCTACACCTTC
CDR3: CASSSSPGRVVRGYTF

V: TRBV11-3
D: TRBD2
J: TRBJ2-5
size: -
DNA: TGTGCCAGCAGCCCCCGGACTAGCTCCCAAGAGACCCAGTACTTC
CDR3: CASSPRTSSQETQYF

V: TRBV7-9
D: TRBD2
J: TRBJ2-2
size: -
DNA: TGTGCCAGCAGGGCTAGCGGGAGCCGCACCGGGGAGCTGTTTTTT
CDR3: CASRASGSRTGELFF

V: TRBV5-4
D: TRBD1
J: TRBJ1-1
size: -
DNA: TGTGCCAGCAGCTCCATGACAGGGTTGACTGAAGCTTTCTTT
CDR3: CASSSMTGLTEAFF

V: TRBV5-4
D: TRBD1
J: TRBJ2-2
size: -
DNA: TGTGCCAGCAGCTCTACAGGGGGCGCGAACACCGGGGAGCTGTTTTTT
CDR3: CASSSTGGANTGELFF

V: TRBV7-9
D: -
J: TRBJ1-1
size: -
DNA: TGTGCCAGCAGCTTAGAACAGGGCGCTGAAGCTTTCTTT
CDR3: CASSLEQGAEAFF

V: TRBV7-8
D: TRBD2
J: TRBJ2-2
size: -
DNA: TGTGCCAGCAGCCGTGCTTTGACGGGGGGAAACACCGGGGAGCTGTTTTTT
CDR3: CASSRALTGGNTGELFF

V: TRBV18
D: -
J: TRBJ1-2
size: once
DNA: TGTGCCAGCTCACCACGGACCGCAGGCGCAGCCGGCGGCTACACCTTC
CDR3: CASSPRTAGAAGGYTF

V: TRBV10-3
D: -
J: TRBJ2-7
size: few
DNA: TGTGCCATCAGTGAGGGCAGGGAGGACGAGCAGTACTTC
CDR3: CAISEGREDEQYF

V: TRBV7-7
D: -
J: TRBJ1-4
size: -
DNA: TGTGCTAGCAGCGCTACCGGGGGGTCCGGTGAAAAACTGTTTTTT
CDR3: CASSATGGSGEKLFF

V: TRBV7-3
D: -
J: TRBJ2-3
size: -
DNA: TGTGCCAGCAGCTCGTCTACAGATACGCAGTATTTT
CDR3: CASSSSTDTQYF

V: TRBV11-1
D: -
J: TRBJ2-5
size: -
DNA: TGTGCCAGCCGAGACCGGGTTTCACAAGAGACCCAGTACTTC
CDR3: CASRDRVSQETQYF

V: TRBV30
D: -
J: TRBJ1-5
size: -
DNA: TGTGCCTGGAGTGGGGACAGCAATCAGCCCCAGCATTTT
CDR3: CAWSGDSNQPQHF

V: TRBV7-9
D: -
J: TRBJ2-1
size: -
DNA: TGTGCCAGCAGACTGGAACTCCCCCTCTGGGGCAATGAGCAGTTCTTC
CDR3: CASRLELPLWGNEQFF

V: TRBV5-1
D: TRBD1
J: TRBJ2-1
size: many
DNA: TGCGCCAGCAGCCTCCGGGACAGACCCTACAATGAGCAGTTCTTC
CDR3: CASSLRDRPYNEQFF

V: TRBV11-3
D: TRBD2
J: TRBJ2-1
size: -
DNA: TGTGCCAGCAGCTTTTTCTCCCTAGCGGGTTCCTACAATGAGCAGTTCTTC
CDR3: CASSFFSLAGSYNEQFF

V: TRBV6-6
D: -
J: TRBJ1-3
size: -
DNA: TGTGCCATCAGTGATAATGTCGGAAACACCATATATTTT
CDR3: CAISDNVGNTIYF